This T cell receptor beta chain was captured by sequencing in a study of a mutant IDH1 vaccine in newly diagnosed glioma. At the level of the study: Vaccine administration was initiated 4-6 weeks following radiotherapy alone, or with temozolomide cycles.

Time point: week 23, last vaccination. In every dose of vaccine, 300 ug of mutant IDH1 20-mer peptide was given alongside topical imiquimod. Newly diagnosed WHO grade 3 or 4 IDH1-mutant, ATRX-lost astrocytomas were identified in the donors. Remarks on this clone: Its cognate antigen is unknown.

Profiled with immunoSEQ multiplex PCR; TCRdb holds only in-frame clones, not every one. Among roughly 30,000 clones listed, roughly 80% were seen once. Germline CDR1 and CDR2: SGDLS and YYNGEE. This CDR3 contains 13 residues. Trimming took off 4 bases at V and 7 bases at J, with 14 bases between the two ends. The V call is TRBV9, the J call TRBJ1-1; no reliable D call. The specimen comprised PBMCs, sampled from a glioma patient whose treatment included an IDH1 peptide vaccine. This TCR came from a woman aged 30 to 39 with glioma. The DNA of the CDR3 is TGTGCCAGCAGCCCCGCAGAGACCCTTGAAGCTTTCTTT. Protein sequence: CASSPAETLEAFF. Combining the CDR3 with reference TRBV9 and TRBJ1-1 gives the whole variable domain DSGVTQTPKHLITATGQRVTLRCSPRSGDLSVYWYQQSLDQGLQFLIQYYNGEERAKGNILERFSAQQFPDLHSELNLSSLELGDSALYFCASSPAETLEAFFGQGTRLTVV.